The 20 T cell receptor beta chains presented below share a single source sample, sequenced in a study of cytomegalovirus exposure and HLA in healthy donors (TCRdb year 2017). The method behind the library was the immunoSEQ multiplex PCR assay. A mixture of 60 forward primers for TCR Vbeta segments and 13 reverse primers for TCR Jbeta segments was used in the multiplex PCR. TCRdb mirrors the immuneACCESS table, restricted to in-frame sequences. Some clones are absent from its copies; in checked studies, under half trace to an unresolved V gene, and the reason for the others is unknown. The table for this sample records 93,000 or so clones. The ten most abundant clones make up approximately 3.5% of the sample. Material: PBMCs. These receptors originate from a man aged 40-49 years in good health and CMV-seronegative.

The chain is built from TRBV30 and TRBJ2-3, with a weak D call TRBD1 (5 bases). The V gene lost 3 bases and the J gene lost 6 bases, with 10 bases spanning the gap. This CDR3 contains 12 residues. Germline CDR1 is GTSNPN and CDR2 is SVGIG (reference sequence). The CDR3 region has the DNA TGTGCCTGGAGCGAGAACAGGGATACGCAGTATTTT. Its translation is CAWSENRDTQYF.

The rearrangement uses TRBV9 and TRBJ1-5; D remains unclear. The CDR3 contains 15 residues. The V gene lost 3 bases and the J gene lost 0 bases, with 10 bases spanning the gap. Germline CDR1 SGDLS, CDR2 YYNGEE. CDR3 in DNA: TGTGCCAGCAGCGAGACACCCTTTAGCAATCAGCCCCAGCATTTT. Amino acids: CASSETPFSNQPQHF.

The V call is TRBV10-1, the J call TRBJ2-7; 9 positions match TRBD1. The CDR3 runs 14 residues. The junction had 8 bases not matched to a gene; V was cut back by 5 bases and J by 6 bases. The germline V gene has CDR1 WNHNN and CDR2 SYGVQD (reference sequence). The chain's CDR3 is CASSSQTGGSEQYF. The CDR3 region has the DNA TGCGCCAGCAGTTCACAAACAGGGGGCTCCGAGCAGTACTTC.

The chain carries TRBV5-4 and TRBJ2-7; D possibly corresponds to TRBD1 (5 bases). The germline V gene encodes CDR1 SGHNT and CDR2 YYREEE (reference sequence). V lost 6 bases, J lost 0 bases, and 10 bases lay in between. CDR3 length equals 13 residues. The CDR3 nucleotides are TGTGCCAGCAAAAGACAGAGCTCCTACGAGCAGTACTTC. Translating gives CASKRQSSYEQYF.

The rearrangement links TRBV9 to TRBJ2-3, with D perhaps matching TRBD2 (6 bases). V lost 0 bases and J lost 3, with 14 bases in between. Looked up from germline, CDR1 is SGDLS and CDR2 is YYNGEE. This CDR3 contains 16 residues. DNA of the CDR3: TGTGCCAGCAGCGTAGATGGACTAACATGGACAGATACGCAGTATTTT. Protein sequence: CASSVDGLTWTDTQYF.

This rearrangement joins TRBV5-1 to TRBJ2-5, with 7 positions matching TRBD1. The end of the DNA aligns better with TRBJ2-7, so the J call may be wrong. Germline assignment: CDR1 SGHRS and CDR2 YFSETQ. CDR3 length: 14 amino acids. CDR3 nucleotides: TGCGCCAGCAGCCCCGGGGACAGAAATTACGAGCAGTACTTC. It yields the protein CASSPGDRNYEQYF.

The chain links TRBV5-1 to TRBJ2-7, with 8 bases aligning to TRBD1. CDR3 length: 15 residues. Trimming removed 1 base from V and 6 bases from J; junction bases left unmatched: 9. From germline, CDR1 is SGHRS and CDR2 YFSETQ. The CDR3 loop is CASSLMRQGAGEQYF. Written as DNA, the CDR3 is TGCGCCAGCAGCTTGATGAGGCAGGGGGCTGGCGAGCAGTACTTC.

The chain couples TRBV5-1 to TRBJ2-4, with a possible D match to TRBD1 (5 bases). V was clipped by 0 bases and J by 0 bases, with 19 bases between them. This CDR3 is built from 19 residues. From germline, CDR1 is SGHRS and CDR2 YFSETQ. CDR3 protein: CASSLGAGRSVEAKNIQYF. The DNA for the CDR3 is TGCGCCAGCAGCTTGGGGGCAGGGCGAAGCGTAGAAGCCAAAAACATTCAGTACTTC.

The chain recombines TRBV30 with TRBJ1-1; maybe TRBD1 (5 bases). CDR1 and CDR2 from the germline V gene are GTSNPN and SVGIG (reference sequence). The CDR3 runs 14 residues. V lost 3 bases, J lost 5 bases, and 16 bases lay in between. The CDR3 sequence: CAWSASQGKTEAFF. The CDR3 nucleotides read TGTGCCTGGAGCGCCAGCCAGGGAAAGACTGAAGCTTTCTTT.

The chain couples TRBV6-5 to TRBJ2-2, with TRBD1 as a possible D gene (5 bases). Germline V gene sequence: CDR1 MNHEY, CDR2 SVGAGI. V gave up 2 bases and J gave up 3 bases, with 7 bases separating them. The CDR3 loop spans 14 amino acids. The CDR3 DNA follows: TGTGCCAGCAGTTACGAGACAGACACCGGGGAGCTGTTTTTT. Translation: CASSYETDTGELFF.

The J gene is TRBJ2-7, the V gene TRBV7-8; TRBD1 agrees at 7 bases. Germline lookup yields CDR1 SGHVS and CDR2 FQNEAQ. V lost 5 bases, J lost 3 bases, and 10 bases stayed unmatched. The CDR3 consists of 15 residues. This CDR3 is CASSPHSQGVYEQYF. DNA for the CDR3: TGTGCCAGCAGCCCCCATTCTCAGGGGGTCTACGAGCAGTACTTC.

V is TRBV7-8 and J is TRBJ2-3, with 8 bases aligning to TRBD2. The length of the CDR3 is 15 residues. V gave up 5 bases and J gave up 0 bases; unmatched junction bases: 4. Germline V gives CDR1 SGHVS, CDR2 FQNEAQ. The CDR3 here is CASSEAGASTDTQYF. CDR3 nucleotides: TGTGCCAGCAGCGAAGCGGGAGCGAGCACAGATACGCAGTATTTT. Drawing the rest from reference TRBV7-8 and TRBJ2-3, the complete variable domain is GAGVSQSPRYKVAKRGQDVALRCDPISGHVSLFWYQQALGQGPEFLTYFQNEAQLDKSGLPSDRFFAERPEGSVSTLKIQRTQQEDSAVYLCASSEAGASTDTQYFGPGTRLTVL.

The V call is TRBV6-1, the J call TRBJ2-7; the D gene is possibly TRBD2 (6 bases). The CDR3 contains 15 residues. CDR1 is MNHNS, CDR2 SASEGT, per germline. V lost 6 bases, J lost 0 bases, and 15 bases lay in between. The CDR3 protein is CASRAYSGGSYEQYF. The CDR3 nucleotides read TGTGCCAGCAGAGCCTATAGCGGAGGCTCCTACGAGCAGTACTTC.

The chain has TRBV5-1 and TRBJ2-1, with 8 bases identical to TRBD2. Germline V CDR1 and CDR2: SGHRS, YFSETQ. This CDR3 has 15 residues. With V trimmed by 3 bases and J by 0 bases, 2 bases remained unmatched. CDR3 amino acids: CASSYTSGSYNEQFF. CDR3 in DNA: TGCGCCAGCAGCTACACTAGCGGCTCCTACAATGAGCAGTTCTTC.

The chain links TRBV28 to TRBJ1-5, with D possibly being TRBD1 (5 bases). CDR1 is MDHEN, CDR2 SYDVKM, per germline. The CDR3 runs 14 residues. V was pared by 5 bases and J by 5 bases, with 13 bases between. This chain's CDR3 is CASSKGGADQPQHF. CDR3 nucleotides: TGTGCCAGCAGTAAGGGCGGGGCTGATCAGCCCCAGCATTTT.

DNA of the CDR3: TGTGCCAGCAGCTCCCGGGACTCATCTTACAATGAGCAGTTCTTC. Its translation: CASSSRDSSYNEQFF. This chain joins TRBV2 and TRBJ2-1; D might be TRBD2 (6 bases). V was clipped by 6 bases and J by 4 bases, with 16 bases between them. There are 15 residues in the CDR3. CDR1 and CDR2 from the germline V gene are SNHLY and FYNNEI.

The rearrangement joins TRBV21-1 to TRBJ2-7; the table's D call of TRBD1 was not tested on the DNA. TRBV21-1 is noted as a pseudogene. CDR3 length: 16 amino acids. CDR3 sequence (DNA): TGTGCCAGCATCAAGGACCGGGACACCGCTGGGTACGGGCAGTACTTC. Its protein is CASIKDRDTAGYGQYF.

The chain employs TRBV5-1 and TRBJ2-2; D remains ambiguous. Trimming pared 5 bases from V and 5 bases from J, leaving 13 bases between. CDR1 and CDR2 from the germline V gene are SGHRS and YFSETQ. The length of the CDR3 is 14 residues. CDR3 nucleotide sequence: TGCGCCAGCAGACCTCCAACGGGTACCGGGGAGCTGTTTTTT. It translates to CASRPPTGTGELFF. Based on the CDR3 plus reference TRBV5-1 and TRBJ2-2, the full variable domain is KAGVTQTPRYLIKTRGQQVTLSCSPISGHRSVSWYQQTPGQGLQFLFEYFSETQRNKGNFPGRFSGRQFSNSRSEMNVSTLELGDSALYLCASRPPTGTGELFFGEGSRLTVL.

The gene calls are TRBV5-4 and TRBJ2-5; TRBD1 matches 10 bases. J lost 5 bases, V lost 3 bases, and 7 bases had no gene match. This CDR3 has 15 residues. From germline, CDR1 is SGHNT and CDR2 YYREEE (reference sequence). CDR3 region: CASSSRQGAKETQYF. CDR3 nucleotides: TGTGCCAGCAGCTCCCGACAGGGGGCGAAGGAGACCCAGTACTTC.

The V call is TRBV5-4, the J call TRBJ2-1, with 12 bases aligning to TRBD2. The CDR3 totals 16 residues. Per germline, CDR1 SGHNT and CDR2 YYREEE (reference sequence). Trimming removed 0 bases from V and 10 bases from J; junction bases left unmatched: 8. CDR3: CASSLGRLAGVGEQFF. The CDR3 region has the DNA TGTGCCAGCAGCTTGGGGAGACTAGCGGGAGTGGGGGAGCAGTTCTTC.